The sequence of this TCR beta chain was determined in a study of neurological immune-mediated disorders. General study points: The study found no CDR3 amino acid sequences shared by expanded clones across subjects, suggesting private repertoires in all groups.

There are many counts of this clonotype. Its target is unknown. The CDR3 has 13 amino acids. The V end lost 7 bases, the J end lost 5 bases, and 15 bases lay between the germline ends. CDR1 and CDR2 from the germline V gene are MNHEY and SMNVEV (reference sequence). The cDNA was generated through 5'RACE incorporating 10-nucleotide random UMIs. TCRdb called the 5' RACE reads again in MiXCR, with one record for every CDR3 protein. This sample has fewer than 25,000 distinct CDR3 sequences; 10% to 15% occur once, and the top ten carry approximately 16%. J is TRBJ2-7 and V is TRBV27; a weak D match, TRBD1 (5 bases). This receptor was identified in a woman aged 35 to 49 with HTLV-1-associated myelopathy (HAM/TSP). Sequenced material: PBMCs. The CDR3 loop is CASTPRTGNEQYF. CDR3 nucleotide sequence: TGTGCCAGCACCCCACGCACAGGCAACGAGCAGTACTTC.